The entry below describes one T cell receptor (beta chain). Antigen: not known. The data belong to a study of CXCR3-negative and CXCR3-positive naive CD8 T cells. CDR1 is LNHNV and CDR2 is YYDKDF in the germline V gene (reference sequence). CDR3 size: 18 residues. Study-level results: CXCR3-negative and CXCR3-positive naive cells shared comparable TRBV-TRBJ usage, but memory cells did not. CXCR3-positive naive cells carried more hydrophobic TRB CDR3s than CXCR3-negative naive cells did.

Researchers sorted 250,000 to 350,000 cells of each CD8+ T cell subset in triplicate. Libraries of TRB cDNA were made by 5' RACE and carried UMIs. Each CDR3 protein gets one entry in TCRdb, which reprocessed the 5' RACE reads and gives no DNA. This sample's table has about 98,000 distinct CDR3 sequences. Material for sequencing was naive CXCR3+ CD8+ T cells from blood. Noted subset: CD45RO-CCR7+CD27+CD95- naive CD8+ T cells expressing CXCR3 (TNR3+). This sequence joins TRBV15 and TRBJ1-1; with no DNA, the TCRdb D assignment of TRBD1 cannot be verified. This TCR was sampled from a human donor in good health. Some clones in this sample may be carry-over from other donors' samples. CDR3 in amino acids: CATSTVQGDRYFFTEAFF.